A selection of T cell receptor beta chains follows, all from one sample in a study of cytomegalovirus exposure and HLA in healthy donors. The repertoire was sequenced with immunoSEQ multiplex PCR; TCRdb's copy has only in-frame clones and lacks some. The sample records fewer than 350,000 clones, about 90% being singletons. The sequenced material came from PBMCs. These receptors were taken from a woman younger than 30 in good health and CMV-seronegative. Each CDR3 is given with its conserved first and last residue. Clone size is not always given. Where it is, it says once, few, many or a class for expanded clones.

clone_size	v_call	j_call	cdr3_aa
NA	TRBV4-1	TRBJ2-7	CASSQDRVGYEQYF
NA	TRBV10-1	TRBJ1-2	CASTSLVPQGPHYGYTF
NA	TRBV5-6	TRBJ1-1	CASSFWSRTTGASGAFF
NA	TRBV6-5	TRBJ2-7	CASSVLGTGNYEQYF
few	TRBV10-2	TRBJ2-1	CASIPGGGTNEQFF
NA	TRBV5-1	TRBJ2-5	CASSLESLAGGGSQETQYF
few	TRBV2	TRBJ2-1	CASRDSDYNEQFF
once	TRBV7-8	TRBJ1-1	CASSLRTGGLFSMNTEAFF
NA	TRBV2	TRBJ2-3	CASSGNGGSTDTQYF
NA	TRBV6-5	TRBJ1-2	CASSPQNYGYTF
NA	TRBV5-6	TRBJ1-6	CASSFGGPLQDRSPLHF
NA	TRBV18	TRBJ1-4	CASSLGQGAEKLFF
NA	TRBV6-1	TRBJ1-1	CASSSTGNTEAFF
few	TRBV2	NA	CASSTGTGGSYEQYF
NA	TRBV15	TRBJ2-2	CATSKWGGTGELFF
NA	TRBV9	TRBJ2-1	CASSPGGLSIEQFF
NA	TRBV12-5	TRBJ1-1	CASDPQGMTEAFF
NA	TRBV5-4	TRBJ1-2	CASSPTGTDGYTF
NA	TRBV11-2	TRBJ1-1	CASIGGTEAFF
once	TRBV15	TRBJ2-7	CATSRGGLSAYEQYF
NA	TRBV2	TRBJ2-3	CASNPTGGIDTQYF
NA	TRBV6-5	TRBJ1-5	CASSGGSSNQPQHF
NA	TRBV2	TRBJ1-1	CASSIQAGNTEAFF
few	TRBV6-5	TRBJ1-5	CASSSTGLNQPQHF